This entry features one T cell receptor beta chain sequence. Its antigen is not identified. The entry originates in a study of shared clonotypes between healthy human individuals. Study-level results: Clonotypes not shared had lower generation probabilities than those common to all four donors. Of the naive CD4 clonotypes, around 5% were shared across a handful of donors.

The CDR3 runs 16 residues. Trimming cost V 1 base and J 2 bases, with 14 bases left between them. Germline CDR1 is SQVTM and CDR2 is ANQGSEA. Measured with immunoSEQ multiplex PCR; TCRdb has only the in-frame clones, and not every one. Of about 2 million clones listed, over 85% are singletons. All of the donors resided in Nashville, Tennessee, and each was a Caucasian adult. The TCR was taken from a young man in good health. Specimen: naive CD4+ T cells sorted from blood. Subset here: CD45RA+ positively selected. The chain combines TRBV29-1 with TRBJ2-2, with D possibly called TRBD1 or TRBD2 (5 bases each). The CDR3 nucleotides read TGCAGCGTTGAAGGGTTTGGGGGAACCAACACCGGGGAGCTGTTTTTT. The encoded protein is CSVEGFGGTNTGELFF.